This TCR beta chain was profiled in a study of response to subunit inactivated influenza vaccine (dated by TCRdb to 2016 to 2019). For the wider study: To follow how T cells responded to a trivalent subunit inactivated influenza vaccine, the researchers relied on deep quantitative profiling of the T cell receptor repertoire. Results the study describes overall, beyond this receptor: It was suggested by the authors that each seasonal influenza vaccination may recruit only a limited number of new T cells.

CDR1 and CDR2, looked up from the germline V gene, are KGHSH and LQKENI. From its cysteine to its phenylalanine, the CDR3 spans 14 amino acids. The retained sequence is limited to the CDR3, 42 bases, with the frame set at the first base. V sheds 3 bases and J sheds 4 bases, leaving 13 bases between their ends. Libraries were made using RT-PCR. The sample was run on an Illumina HiSeq 2500. The public reads were quality trimmed at Q25 with fastp and then assembled into clones with MiXCR by TCRdb, keeping productive beta chains. Every CDR3 protein is listed once, alongside the most common genes and DNA of its rows. The sample table shows around 570,000 distinct CDR3 sequences, and roughly 8.2% are seen once. The ten largest clonotypes hold 13% of the sample. Regarding this clonotype: Its antigen is not yet known. Base quality data are lacking; no much larger clone is found one base away.

Sample: PBMCs from blood, taken less than 25 months after vaccination. The rearranged segments are TRBV18 and TRBJ2-7; the D gene is possibly TRBD1 or TRBD2, each agreeing over 5 bases. The clonotype was recovered from a man aged 45-69 years who received an inactivated influenza vaccine. Donor details come from another sample of the same person, matched by shared clones. Here the CDR3 is given as CASSPYGTGYEQYF. At the DNA level, the sequence is TGTGCCAGCTCACCGTACGGGACGGGGTACGAGCAGTACTTC. This CDR3, with the reference TRBV18 and TRBJ2-7 proteins standing in past its ends, gives the full variable domain NAGVMQNPRHLVRRRGQEARLRCSPMKGHSHVYWYRQLPEEGLKFMVYLQKENIIDESGMPKERFSAEFPKEGPSILRIQQVVRGDSAAYFCASSPYGTGYEQYFGPGTRLTVT.